One and the same sample provided the 12 T cell receptor beta chains below, sequenced in a study of prognosis after radiotherapy for stage I lung cancer. Amplicons of TCR beta CDR3 were generated from genomic DNA by two-round multiplex PCR. Every TRBV and TRBJ gene had its own specific primer in first-round PCR. TCRdb re-derived calls from the multiplex PCR reads in MiXCR, one entry per CDR3 protein. The sample lists 15,000 or so distinct CDR3 sequences, roughly 52% occurring once. The material was PBMCs, obtained before or after stereotactic body radiation therapy (not recorded which). Receptors originate from a donor older than 45 with non-small cell lung cancer.

The chain links TRBV7-2 to TRBJ1-1; TRBD1 agrees at 9 bases. V lost 4 bases, J lost 5 bases, and 8 bases stayed unmatched. Germline loops: CDR1 SGHTA, CDR2 FQGNSA. This CDR3 is 15 amino acids long. The CDR3 DNA is TGTGCCAGCAGCTCACAGGGGGCAGCTTGGACTGAAGCTTTCTTT. It encodes CASSSQGAAWTEAFF.

There are many counts of this clonotype. V and J are TRBV3-1 and TRBJ2-7; maybe TRBD1 (6 bases). Trimming removed 0 bases from V and 3 bases from J, with 18 bases in between. The CDR3 spans 17 residues. Germline V gives CDR1 LGHDT, CDR2 YNNKEL (reference sequence). The chain's CDR3 is CASSQDTKGHRSYEQYF. The CDR3, as DNA: TGTGCCAGCAGCCAAGATACTAAGGGACACCGGAGCTACGAGCAGTACTTC.

The CDR3 here is CASSQCPTAGSGNTIYF. The CDR3 DNA reads TGTGCCAGCAGCCAATGTCCGACGGCCGGCTCTGGAAACACCATATATTTT. The rearrangement links TRBV5-6 to TRBJ1-3; D unclear. CDR3 length: 17 amino acids. CDR1 and CDR2 (germline): SGHDT, YYEEEE. V was pared by 4 bases and J by 0 bases, with 17 bases between.

This clonotype ranks as medium-sized. This chain connects TRBV30 to TRBJ2-3, with D hard to call. In germline, CDR1 is GTSNPN, CDR2 SVGIG (reference sequence). The length of the CDR3 is 11 residues. V was pared by 2 bases and J by 5 bases, with 5 bases between. CDR3 protein: CAWSYRDTQYF. The CDR3 DNA follows: TGTGCCTGGAGTTACAGAGATACGCAGTATTTT.

The chain recombines TRBV6-1 with TRBJ1-6, with a possible D match to TRBD1 (5 bases). Between the trimmed V and J ends, which lost 6 bases and 0 bases, there was a span of 15 bases. Germline-derived CDR1 and CDR2 are MNHNS and SASEGT. The CDR3 is 17 amino acids. CDR3 region: CASSLDILYSYNSPLHF. The CDR3 region has the DNA TGTGCCAGCAGCCTGGACATCCTATACTCCTATAATTCACCCCTCCACTTT.

This clonotype was detected ten times or more. The rearrangement uses TRBV20-1 and TRBJ2-1, with D tentatively TRBD1 (6 bases). This CDR3 has 14 amino acids. Germline V gene sequence: CDR1 DFQATT, CDR2 SNEGSKA (reference sequence). Trimming left V 6 bases short and J 8 bases short, with 20 bases between. The CDR3: CSAPPQGLWYEQFF. CDR3 in DNA: TGCAGTGCCCCCCCACAGGGATTATGGTATGAGCAGTTCTTC.

Of note for this clonotype: Sequence at one end of the junction differs from germline and may be a read error. The chain has TRBV6-1 and TRBJ1-2; D unresolved. CDR1 is MNHNS, CDR2 SASEGT, per germline. CDR3 length equals 15 residues. The DNA for the CDR3 is TGTGCCAGCAGTCAAGCGGGCAGTATTAACTATGGCTACACCTTC. Translating gives CASSQAGSINYGYTF.

This clonotype showed up many times. CDR3 sequence: CASSETSGSGDTQYF. The CDR3 DNA follows: TGTGCCAGCAGTGAGACTAGCGGGAGTGGAGATACGCAGTATTTT. The rearrangement links TRBV6-4 to TRBJ2-3; TRBD2 matches 12 bases. This CDR3 is built from 15 residues. The V gene's germline CDR1 is MRHNA and CDR2 SNTAGT. J gave up 5 bases and V 3 bases, and 3 bases lay outside the gene matches.

The chain joins TRBV20-1 to TRBJ1-2; D is undetermined. Germline CDR1 is DFQATT and CDR2 is SNEGSKA (reference sequence). The CDR3 covers 12 residues. Trimming took off 0 bases at V and 7 bases at J, with 9 bases between the two ends. As DNA, the CDR3 is TGCAGTGCTAGAGATGGGGTGATTGGCTACACCTTC. This gives the protein CSARDGVIGYTF.

The chain employs TRBV20-1 and TRBJ2-6; tentatively, D is TRBD2 (6 bases). CDR3 length equals 17 residues. Germline-derived CDR1 and CDR2 are DFQATT and SNEGSKA (reference sequence). Trimming shortened V by 6 bases and J by 1 base, and 19 bases separated the two germline ends. The CDR3 sequence: CSAAGGTRGSGANVLTF. The CDR3 DNA reads TGCAGTGCAGCGGGCGGGACCCGGGGTTCTGGGGCCAACGTCCTGACTTTC.

The rearrangement joins TRBV10-3 to TRBJ2-7, with a possible D match to TRBD1 (6 bases). The CDR3 extends over 13 amino acids. Trimming removed 7 bases at V and 6 bases at J, with 16 bases between. Germline assignment: CDR1 ENHRY and CDR2 SYGVKD. For the CDR3, the DNA is TGTGCCATCAACCCGACAGGTACCGGCGAGCAGTACTTC. Protein sequence: CAINPTGTGEQYF.

This clonotype was detected ten times or more. The rearrangement joins TRBV3-1 to TRBJ2-1; either TRBD1 or TRBD2 may fit D (6 bases each). Trimming left V 0 bases short and J 12 bases short, with 12 bases between. This CDR3 has 13 amino acids. Germline V gene sequence: CDR1 LGHDT, CDR2 YNNKEL (reference sequence). CDR3 amino acids: CASSQDPGAGQFF. Here the CDR3 DNA reads TGTGCCAGCAGCCAAGATCCGGGGGCCGGGCAGTTCTTC.